One sample yielded the 32 T cell receptor beta chains listed below, sequenced in a study of OX40 agonist ivuxolimab in advanced cancers. TCRdb's copy holds only in-frame clones and misses some; the assay was immunoSEQ multiplex PCR. Of about 48,000 clones in the sample, 83% were seen once. The input for sequencing was CD4+ or CD8+ T cells sorted from blood, taken in a trial of the OX40 agonist ivuxolimab. The origin of the receptors is an adult with an advanced solid tumor such as melanoma, head and neck, liver or kidney cancer.

This CDR3 is CASSDTSGLAEKLFF. In DNA form, the CDR3 reads TGTGCCAGCAGTGACACGTCGGGCTTGGCTGAAAAACTGTTTTTT. This sequence joins TRBV25-1 and TRBJ1-4; the D is unclear. There are 15 residues in the CDR3. Germline CDR1 MGHDK, CDR2 SYGVNS. Trimming took 3 bases from V and 7 from J, leaving 15 bases between them.

This clone was seen more than once but under ten times. Other DNA sequences of this sample code for an identical CDR3. The CDR3 nucleotides read TGTGCCAGCAGTTTGAATAGCAATCAGCCCCAGCATTTT. This translates into CASSLNSNQPQHF. This chain uses TRBV28 with TRBJ1-5; D is ambiguous. The V gene lost 3 bases and the J gene lost 0 bases, with 3 bases spanning the gap. The CDR3 has 13 residues. Germline CDR1 is MDHEN and CDR2 is SYDVKM.

The genes are TRBV18 and TRBJ2-2; D is undetermined. Trimming removed 2 bases at V and 5 bases at J, with 6 bases between. Germline lookup yields CDR1 KGHSH and CDR2 LQKENI. The CDR3 contains 13 residues. For the CDR3, the DNA is TGTGCCAGCTCACCAACAGTGACCGGGGAGCTGTTTTTT. It is translated as CASSPTVTGELFF.

The V call is TRBV7-2, the J call TRBJ2-3; maybe TRBD2 (6 bases). CDR1 is SGHTA, CDR2 FQGNSA, per germline. Trimming removed 3 bases from V and 2 bases from J, with 9 bases in between. CDR3 length: 14 amino acids. CDR3 sequence reads: CASSLEGNTDTQYF. Here the CDR3 DNA reads TGTGCCAGCAGCTTGGAGGGAAACACAGATACGCAGTATTTT. The full variable domain, rest sourced from reference TRBV7-2 and TRBJ2-3, is GAGVSQSPSNKVTEKGKDVELRCDPISGHTALYWYRQSLGQGLEFLIYFQGNSAPDKSGLPSDRFSAERTGGSVSTLTIQRTQQEDSAVYLCASSLEGNTDTQYFGPGTRLTVL.

The chain combines TRBV6-6 with TRBJ2-5; 14 nucleotides agree with TRBD2. J was trimmed by 1 base and V by 6 bases; bases with no gene match: 4. The CDR3 sequence is 16 residues long. Germline values: CDR1 MNHNY, CDR2 SVGAGI (reference sequence). This CDR3 reads CASSRGLAGGQETQYF. As DNA, the CDR3 is TGTGCCAGCAGCCGAGGACTAGCGGGGGGCCAAGAGACCCAGTACTTC.

This chain links TRBV6-6 with TRBJ1-2; 7 bases map to TRBD1. CDR3 size: 14 residues. V was clipped by 5 bases and J by 6 bases; unmatched bases: 9. The germline V gene encodes CDR1 MNHNY and CDR2 SVGAGI (reference sequence). The CDR3 is CASSTQGGRHGYTF. The CDR3 DNA is TGTGCCAGCAGTACCCAGGGGGGGAGGCATGGCTACACCTTC.

The gene calls are TRBV30 and TRBJ1-2; the D is unclear. The ends were cut back, 2 bases at V and 4 bases at J, with 11 bases in the middle. The CDR3 extends over 13 amino acids. Germline V gene sequence: CDR1 GTSNPN, CDR2 SVGIG (reference sequence). The CDR3 here is CAWSIQAIYGYTF. The CDR3 region has the DNA TGTGCCTGGAGTATCCAGGCGATCTATGGCTACACCTTC.

The CDR3 DNA reads TGTGCCAGCAGCCCCTCTCGACTAGGCACAGATACGCAGTATTTT. Its translation: CASSPSRLGTDTQYF. This chain joins TRBV5-8 and TRBJ2-3, with D tentatively TRBD2 (6 bases). The CDR3 covers 15 residues. The germline V and J ends were trimmed by 4 bases and 1 base, with 13 bases remaining between them. Germline CDR1 is SGHTS and CDR2 is YDEGEE. Full variable domain (outside the CDR3, taken from reference TRBV5-8 and TRBJ2-3): EAGVTQSPTHLIKTRGQQATLRCSPISGHTSVYWYQQALGLGLQFLLWYDEGEERNRGNFPPRFSGRQFPNYSSELNVNALELEDSALYLCASSPSRLGTDTQYFGPGTRLTVL.

This chain uses TRBV19 with TRBJ1-4, with 7 bases identical to TRBD1. CDR3 length: 15 amino acids. Per the germline V gene, CDR1 is LNHDA and CDR2 is SQIVND (reference sequence). The junction had 4 bases not matched to a gene; V was cut back by 5 bases and J by 1 base. CDR3 DNA sequence: TGTGCCAGTAGTGCCCGACAGGGAACTAATGAAAAACTGTTTTTT. This sequence encodes CASSARQGTNEKLFF.

The rearrangement joins TRBV5-1 to TRBJ2-1; D is ambiguous. V was shortened by 1 base and J by 6 bases, with 26 bases between the two germline ends. CDR1 is SGHRS and CDR2 is YFSETQ in the germline V gene. The CDR3 covers 19 residues. This chain's CDR3 is CASSLTNKARRIQPNEQFF. In nucleotides, the CDR3 is TGCGCCAGCAGCTTGACCAACAAGGCACGGAGAATCCAACCCAATGAGCAGTTCTTC.

The rearrangement links TRBV6-5 to TRBJ1-3; D is unclear. Germline lookup yields CDR1 MNHEY and CDR2 SVGAGI. V shed 5 bases and J shed 0 bases, with 11 bases lying between them. This CDR3 spans 15 amino acids. CDR3 residues: CASSSYRHSGNTIYF. DNA of the CDR3: TGTGCCAGCAGTAGTTACCGCCACTCTGGAAACACCATATATTTT.

This clone was seen a handful of times. The chain uses TRBV7-9 and TRBJ1-1; D gene uncertain. The CDR3 loop spans 12 amino acids. V dropped 5 bases and J dropped 6 bases, with 10 bases sitting between them. Germline V gene data show CDR1 as SEHNR and CDR2 as FQNEAQ (reference sequence). CDR3 coding DNA: TGTGCCAGCAGCGGGCCCCGAGCTGAAGCTTTCTTT. Amino acid sequence: CASSGPRAEAFF.

The V gene is TRBV7-8, the J gene TRBJ1-5; tentatively, D is TRBD1 (5 bases). V was cut by 4 bases and J by 0 bases, with 16 bases left in between. This CDR3 region has 17 residues. Germline-derived CDR1 and CDR2 are SGHVS and FQNEAQ. CDR3 residues: CASSSLWGIGSNQPQHF. Written as DNA, the CDR3 is TGTGCCAGCAGCTCCCTGTGGGGGATCGGTAGCAATCAGCCCCAGCATTTT.

This chain joins TRBV5-1 and TRBJ1-4; D not certain. The germline CDR1 and CDR2 sequences are SGHRS and YFSETQ. The CDR3 is made up of 14 amino acids. V was pared by 2 bases and J by 5 bases, with 10 bases between. The CDR3 loop is CASSFRVGNEKLFF. The CDR3 nucleotides read TGCGCCAGCAGCTTCCGGGTAGGGAATGAAAAACTGTTTTTT.

The chain is built from TRBV5-6 and TRBJ1-5; no clear D gene. Germline V lookup: CDR1 SGHDT, CDR2 YYEEEE. The ends were cut back, 0 bases at V and 2 bases at J, with 3 bases in the middle. The CDR3 is 13 amino acids. As DNA, the CDR3 is TGTGCCAGCAGCTTGGTGGGCAATCAGCCCCAGCATTTT. Translated: CASSLVGNQPQHF.

The chain joins TRBV11-2 to TRBJ2-1, with D unclear. CDR1 and CDR2 from the germline V gene are SGHAT and FQNNGV. This CDR3 comprises 19 residues. V was pared by 4 bases and J by 0 bases, with 22 bases between. The CDR3 DNA reads TGTGCCAGCAGCTCCCCGACAAGCCTAACCTTCAGCTCCTACAATGAGCAGTTCTTC. Its protein product is CASSSPTSLTFSSYNEQFF.

This rearrangement joins TRBV2 to TRBJ2-7; TRBD1 might be the D (5 bases). V dropped 0 bases and J dropped 5 bases, with 14 bases sitting between them. The CDR3 is 15 residues long. Germline V gene data show CDR1 as SNHLY and CDR2 as FYNNEI. The chain's CDR3 is CASSEALGWGHEQYF. DNA of the CDR3: TGTGCCAGCAGTGAAGCGCTTGGGTGGGGCCACGAGCAGTACTTC.

This chain uses TRBV7-2 with TRBJ2-5, with TRBD2 matching over 13 bases. In germline, CDR1 is SGHTA, CDR2 FQGNSA. CDR3 length equals 19 residues. J gave up 0 bases and V 3 bases, and 10 bases lay outside the gene matches. The CDR3 bases are TGTGCCAGCAGCTTTCGGACTAGCGGGAGCCGTGTGTACCAAGAGACCCAGTACTTC. This sequence encodes CASSFRTSGSRVYQETQYF. Using reference TRBV7-2 and TRBJ2-5 for the parts outside the CDR3, the full variable domain is GAGVSQSPSNKVTEKGKDVELRCDPISGHTALYWYRQSLGQGLEFLIYFQGNSAPDKSGLPSDRFSAERTGGSVSTLTIQRTQQEDSAVYLCASSFRTSGSRVYQETQYFGPGTRLLVL.

As regards this clone: The germline gene is not matched at one end of the junction; a read error may be the cause. The rearrangement joins TRBV7-7 to TRBJ2-2; no reliable D call. Per the germline V gene, CDR1 is SSHAT and CDR2 is FNYEAQ (reference sequence). The CDR3 is 16 amino acids. The CDR3 nucleotides read TGTGCTAGCAGCCCCACGGTGGGCGGGAACACCGGGGAGCTGTTTTTT. Its protein product is CASSPTVGGNTGELFF.

Worth noting for this clone: A single base separates this from a much larger clone, so it may be a read error. The chain has TRBV19 and TRBJ1-5; TRBD1 might be the D (5 bases). The CDR3 extends over 16 amino acids. Trimming removed 8 bases at V and 2 bases at J, with 19 bases between. Per germline, CDR1 LNHDA and CDR2 SQIVND (reference sequence). For the CDR3, the DNA is TGTGCCAGTGGTTTCAACATCCAGGGACGCAATCAGCCCCAGCATTTT. Protein: CASGFNIQGRNQPQHF.

The V and J genes are TRBV18 and TRBJ1-1, with TRBD1 as a possible D gene (5 bases). CDR3 length: 13 residues. Trimming shortened V by 4 bases and J by 11 bases, and 17 bases separated the two germline ends. Germline V gene sequence: CDR1 KGHSH, CDR2 LQKENI. CDR3 amino acids: CASSRFRAWDAFF. The CDR3 DNA follows: TGTGCCAGCTCACGTTTCAGGGCTTGGGACGCTTTCTTT.

The chain uses TRBV7-2 and TRBJ2-5, with TRBD1 identical over 10 bases. J lost 2 bases, V lost 5 bases, and 5 bases had no gene match. The CDR3 length is 15 residues. CDR1 SGHTA and CDR2 FQGNSA come from the germline V gene. The CDR3 protein is CASSRRTGGQETQYF. Written as DNA, the CDR3 is TGTGCCAGCAGCAGGCGGACAGGGGGACAAGAGACCCAGTACTTC. Using reference TRBV7-2 and TRBJ2-5 for the parts outside the CDR3, the full variable domain is GAGVSQSPSNKVTEKGKDVELRCDPISGHTALYWYRQSLGQGLEFLIYFQGNSAPDKSGLPSDRFSAERTGGSVSTLTIQRTQQEDSAVYLCASSRRTGGQETQYFGPGTRLLVL.

CDR3 region: CSVVGATGLSGYTF. The CDR3 DNA reads TGCAGCGTTGTAGGGGCTACAGGGTTGAGTGGCTACACCTTC. This rearrangement joins TRBV29-1 to TRBJ1-2; D may be TRBD1 (6 bases). The CDR3 totals 14 residues. Germline V gene data show CDR1 as SQVTM and CDR2 as ANQGSEA. Trimming took 4 bases from V and 7 from J, leaving 19 bases between them.

V and J are TRBV7-9 and TRBJ1-1; a weak D match, TRBD1 (6 bases). CDR1 SEHNR and CDR2 FQNEAQ come from the germline V gene (reference sequence). CDR3 size: 18 residues. V lost 5 bases to trimming and J lost 0 bases, with 22 bases between them. The chain's CDR3 is CASSRARGARGMNTEAFF. CDR3 bases: TGTGCCAGCAGCCGAGCCCGGGGGGCGAGAGGAATGAACACTGAAGCTTTCTTT. Supplemented by reference TRBV7-9 and TRBJ1-1, the full variable domain reads DTGVSQNPRHKITKRGQNVTFRCDPISEHNRLYWYRQTLGQGPEFLTYFQNEAQLEKSRLLSDRFSAERPKGSFSTLEIQRTEQGDSAMYLCASSRARGARGMNTEAFFGQGTRLTVV.

V gene TRBV6-5 combines with J gene TRBJ1-2; TRBD1 is a possible D gene (5 bases). This CDR3 has 15 amino acids. Germline-derived CDR1 and CDR2 are MNHEY and SVGAGI. Trimming cost V 0 bases and J 4 bases, with 12 bases left between them. The CDR3 coding sequence is TGTGCCAGCAGTTACTCGACCGGGACGTCCTATGGCTACACCTTC. Its translation is CASSYSTGTSYGYTF.

The V gene is TRBV2, the J gene TRBJ2-7; tentatively, D is TRBD1 or TRBD2 (6 bases each). Germline CDR1 is SNHLY and CDR2 is FYNNEI. With 5 bases removed from V and 0 bases from J, the gap between germline ends came to 14 bases. The CDR3 consists of 15 residues. CDR3 region: CASSRGLWSSYEQYF. The CDR3 region has the DNA TGTGCCAGCAGTCGGGGGCTATGGTCCTCCTACGAGCAGTACTTC.

The genes are TRBV11-2 and TRBJ1-3; tentatively, D is TRBD1 (6 bases). The CDR3 is 14 amino acids. Germline lookup yields CDR1 SGHAT and CDR2 FQNNGV. V was pared by 5 bases and J by 8 bases, with 16 bases between. CDR3 bases: TGTGCCAGCAGCAACAACCGGGACACCCACACCATATATTTT. Protein product: CASSNNRDTHTIYF.

The rearrangement joins TRBV15 to TRBJ1-2; perhaps TRBD1 as D (5 bases). The CDR3 loop spans 15 amino acids. From germline, CDR1 is LNHNV and CDR2 YYDKDF (reference sequence). Trimming pared 8 bases from V and 4 bases from J, leaving 20 bases between. This CDR3 is CATASRGTVIYGYTF. In DNA form, the CDR3 reads TGTGCCACCGCAAGCCGGGGGACGGTCATCTATGGCTACACCTTC.

V usage is TRBV6-5 and J usage is TRBJ2-7, with TRBD1 identical over 10 bases. CDR3 size: 15 residues. V lost 4 bases, J lost 3 bases, and 6 bases stayed unmatched. Germline-derived CDR1 and CDR2 are MNHEY and SVGAGI. In DNA, the CDR3 is TGTGCCAGCAGTTGGCCGGGACAGGGGATCTACGAGCAGTACTTC. Protein: CASSWPGQGIYEQYF.

This clone was seen once. The chain is built from TRBV27 and TRBJ1-1; TRBD1 is a possible D gene (5 bases). The CDR3 contains 14 residues. Deletions cut 2 bases from V and 4 bases from J, with 11 bases between. Per germline, CDR1 MNHEY and CDR2 SMNVEV (reference sequence). The CDR3 DNA sequence: TGTGCCAGCAGTTTAGAATGGAGGGGCACTGAAGCTTTCTTT. Its translation is CASSLEWRGTEAFF.

The genes are TRBV5-1 and TRBJ2-7, with D possibly being TRBD2 (5 bases). This CDR3 spans 15 amino acids. Trimming removed 0 bases at V and 0 bases at J, with 10 bases between. Per the germline V gene, CDR1 is SGHRS and CDR2 is YFSETQ. CDR3 residues: CASSLGTLGSYEQYF. CDR3 DNA: TGCGCCAGCAGCTTGGGGACTCTCGGCTCCTACGAGCAGTACTTC.

The chain links TRBV7-2 to TRBJ1-6; no definite D call. Germline V CDR1 and CDR2: SGHTA, FQGNSA. The CDR3 sequence is 17 residues long. The V and J ends lost 6 bases and 0 bases respectively, with 15 bases between them. CDR3 in amino acids: CASRLARPSSYNSPLHF. The CDR3 DNA reads TGTGCCAGCAGGCTAGCTAGGCCGAGCTCCTATAATTCACCCCTCCACTTT.